The 13 T cell receptor beta chains listed next were all sequenced from one sample in a study of blood T cell repertoires in COVID-19. Generated by immunoSEQ multiplex PCR, the TCRdb table keeps only in-frame clones and is missing some. The sample shows about 330,000 clones, over 70% of them seen only once. The specimen sequenced was peripheral blood. These receptors were taken from a woman aged 45-65 years with acute or convalescent COVID-19.

This chain connects TRBV2 to TRBJ1-2, with TRBD1 identical over 8 bases. Trimming at V came to 10 bases and at J to 10 bases, leaving 11 bases not matched to a gene. CDR1 and CDR2 (germline): SNHLY, FYNNEI. This CDR3 has 12 residues. CDR3 residues: CATKDRVSDYTF. The DNA of the CDR3 is TGTGCCACCAAGGACAGGGTTTCGGACTACACCTTC.

This clone appeared a few times. The CDR3 sequence is CASRDMTGDTEAFF. CDR3 in DNA: TGTGCCAGCAGGGACATGACAGGGGACACTGAAGCTTTCTTT. This chain connects TRBV25-1 to TRBJ1-1; 8 bases agree with TRBD1. V was clipped by 6 bases and J by 3 bases; unmatched bases: 6. This CDR3 spans 14 amino acids. Per the germline V gene, CDR1 is MGHDK and CDR2 is SYGVNS.

The CDR3 bases are TGTGCCACCAGAACAGGGGGCGCGGGTTATAATGAGCAGTTCTTC. Its translation: CATRTGGAGYNEQFF. The V call is TRBV24-1, the J call TRBJ2-1; TRBD1 matches 9 bases. Germline V lookup: CDR1 KGHDR, CDR2 SFDVKD. This CDR3 contains 15 residues. The J segment lost 7 bases and the V segment lost 7 bases, leaving 10 bases of the junction unmatched.

In its sample, this clone was seen a few times. V usage is TRBV11-3 and J usage is TRBJ2-3; TRBD1 matches 8 bases. The CDR3 consists of 14 residues. Per germline, CDR1 SGHNT and CDR2 YENEEA. The junction had 3 bases not matched to a gene; V was cut back by 3 bases and J by 4 bases. For the CDR3, the DNA is TGTGCCAGCAGCTTTGGGACAGGTGCAGATACGCAGTATTTT. Amino acid sequence: CASSFGTGADTQYF. Based on the CDR3 plus reference TRBV11-3 and TRBJ2-3, the full variable domain is EAGVVQSPRYKIIEKKQPVAFWCNPISGHNTLYWYLQNLGQGPELLIRYENEEAVDDSQLPKDRFSAERLKGVDSTLKIQPAELGDSAVYLCASSFGTGADTQYFGPGTRLTVL.

J is TRBJ2-3 and V is TRBV9, with D possibly being TRBD1 (6 bases). V dropped 4 bases and J dropped 4 bases, with 13 bases sitting between them. The CDR3 contains 14 residues. Germline CDR1 and CDR2: SGDLS and YYNGEE. CDR3 DNA: TGTGCCAGCAGCTCACACAGGGAATCAGATACGCAGTATTTT. Protein sequence: CASSSHRESDTQYF.

The rearrangement uses TRBV9 and TRBJ2-3, with D tentatively TRBD1 (6 bases). CDR3 length: 17 amino acids. Germline lookup yields CDR1 SGDLS and CDR2 YYNGEE. The V end was cut by 4 bases, the J end by 2 bases, with 20 bases between. The CDR3 spells CASSPWTVGGPTDTQYF. Written as DNA, the CDR3 is TGTGCCAGCAGCCCCTGGACAGTAGGGGGTCCCACAGATACGCAGTATTTT.

The chain joins TRBV2 to TRBJ2-1; 7 nucleotides agree with TRBD2. The germline gives CDR1 SNHLY, CDR2 FYNNEI. The CDR3 totals 14 residues. The V segment lost 6 bases and the J segment 0 bases; nucleotides outside the gene matches: 2. The CDR3 DNA is TGTGCCAGCAGGGGGGGGAGCTCCTACAATGAGCAGTTCTTC. It encodes CASRGGSSYNEQFF.

This clone was found a few times. The chain has TRBV4-1 and TRBJ1-5; D ambiguous. Trimming stripped 1 base from V and 1 base from J, with 5 bases between. The CDR3 runs 14 residues. The germline gives CDR1 MGHRA, CDR2 YSYEKL. The CDR3 is CASSQALSNQPQHF. The CDR3, as DNA: TGCGCCAGCAGCCAAGCTCTAAGCAATCAGCCCCAGCATTTT.

The chain joins TRBV11-2 to TRBJ2-2; 7 bases map to TRBD1. Per the germline V gene, CDR1 is SGHAT and CDR2 is FQNNGV. The CDR3 runs to 13 residues. Trimming at V came to 5 bases and at J to 7 bases, leaving 4 bases not matched to a gene. The CDR3 sequence: CASSLRGYGELFF. As DNA, the CDR3 is TGTGCCAGCAGCCTCAGGGGGTACGGGGAGCTGTTTTTT.

The V call is TRBV25-1, the J call TRBJ1-3; the D gene is possibly TRBD1 (5 bases). The CDR3 totals 15 residues. Deletions cut 6 bases from V and 0 bases from J, with 12 bases between. Germline CDR1 is MGHDK and CDR2 is SYGVNS. The CDR3 here is CASSFTGGSGNTIYF. CDR3 sequence (DNA): TGTGCCAGCAGCTTTACGGGGGGCTCTGGAAACACCATATATTTT.

This clone has a single count. V gene TRBV7-2 combines with J gene TRBJ2-3, with D unclear. Trimming took off 7 bases at V and 4 bases at J, with 15 bases between the two ends. Germline loops: CDR1 SGHTA, CDR2 FQGNSA. This CDR3 has 14 residues. The CDR3 region has the DNA TGTGCCAGCACCCCAGTGGCGGCCGCAGATACGCAGTATTTT. Protein: CASTPVAAADTQYF. Variable domain in full (rest from reference TRBV7-2 and TRBJ2-3): GAGVSQSPSNKVTEKGKDVELRCDPISGHTALYWYRQSLGQGLEFLIYFQGNSAPDKSGLPSDRFSAERTGGSVSTLTIQRTQQEDSAVYLCASTPVAAADTQYFGPGTRLTVL.

This clone was detected only once. V is TRBV5-5 and J is TRBJ1-5; D is unclear. From germline, CDR1 is SGHKS and CDR2 YYEKEE (reference sequence). CDR3 length: 13 residues. V was cut by 4 bases and J by 4 bases, with 9 bases left in between. The CDR3 DNA reads TGTGCCAGCAGCCCGGACTGGAATCAGCCCCAGCATTTT. Its protein product is CASSPDWNQPQHF. Based on the CDR3 plus reference TRBV5-5 and TRBJ1-5, the full variable domain is DAGVTQSPTHLIKTRGQQVTLRCSPISGHKSVSWYQQVLGQGPQFIFQYYEKEERGRGNFPDRFSARQFPNYSSELNVNALLLGDSALYLCASSPDWNQPQHFGDGTRLSIL.

This rearrangement joins TRBV5-6 to TRBJ1-2, with D perhaps matching TRBD1 (6 bases). The V gene lost 1 base and the J gene lost 12 bases, with 13 bases spanning the gap. CDR1 is SGHDT, CDR2 YYEEEE, per germline. The CDR3 spans 12 residues. CDR3 bases: TGTGCCAGCAGCTTGTGGACAGCCGAAAACACCTTC. This codes for CASSLWTAENTF.